The subject of this entry is one T cell receptor beta chain. Its antigen remains unknown. The CDR3 extends over 14 amino acids. Germline V gives CDR1 DFQATT, CDR2 SNEGSKA (reference sequence). V dropped 1 base and J dropped 4 bases, with 13 bases sitting between them. This sample was included in a study of blood T cells in healthy people across ages. Study results and caveats: Researchers report that TCR beta diversity correlated strongly with naive T cell percentage.

PCR was performed a second time for roughly 7 to 11 cycles using a sample-barcoded 5' primer and a J-beta primer mix. MiXCR was run by TCRdb on the 5' RACE reads, yielding one entry per CDR3 protein. The top ten hold approximately 7% of the sample, which has about 1,400,000 distinct CDR3 sequences, roughly 64% seen once. This receptor was obtained from a man younger than 30 in good health. Source material: blood. V and J are TRBV20-1 and TRBJ2-5; maybe TRBD2 (5 bases). CDR3 sequence reads: CSARVRYEGETQYF. CDR3 sequence (DNA): TGCAGTGCTAGAGTTCGGTACGAGGGAGAGACCCAGTACTTC.